This T cell receptor (beta chain) is from a study of blood T cells in healthy people across ages. Combining a sample-barcoded 5' primer with a J-beta primer mix, a second PCR ran for roughly 6 to 12 cycles. TCRdb used MiXCR to reprocess the 5' RACE reads, holding one entry per CDR3 protein. Of 700,000 or so distinct CDR3 sequences detected, roughly 41% appear once; the ten largest clones hold around 30%. On this clonotype itself: Its antigen is as yet unknown.

Findings of the study overall: Naive CD4+ cell counts and diversity both ran higher in long-lived than in aged donors.

Donors each provided ten milliliters of peripheral blood. With each sample, at least 5 micrograms of total RNA were extracted. The CDR3 is made up of 15 amino acids. The V end lost 1 base, the J end lost 4 bases, and 15 bases lay between the germline ends. CDR1 and CDR2 from the germline V gene are SGHRS and YFSETQ. The material sequenced was blood. The gene calls are TRBV5-1 and TRBJ2-7; D possibly corresponds to TRBD2 (6 bases). This sequence was found in an elderly man in good health. CDR3 DNA: TGCGCCAGCAGCTTGTCGGAGGGGCGTAGATACGAGCAGTACTTC. Encoded protein: CASSLSEGRRYEQYF.